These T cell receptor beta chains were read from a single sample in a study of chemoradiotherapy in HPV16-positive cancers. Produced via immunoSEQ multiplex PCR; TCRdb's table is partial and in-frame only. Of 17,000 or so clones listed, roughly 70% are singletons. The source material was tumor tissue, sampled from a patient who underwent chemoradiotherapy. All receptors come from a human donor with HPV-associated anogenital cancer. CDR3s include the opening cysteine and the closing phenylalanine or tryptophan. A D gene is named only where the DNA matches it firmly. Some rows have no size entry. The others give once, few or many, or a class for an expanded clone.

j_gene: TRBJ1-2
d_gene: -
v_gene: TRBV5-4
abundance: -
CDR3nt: TGTGCCAGCAGCTTGACCGGGTTTAACTATGGCTACACCTTC
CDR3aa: CASSLTGFNYGYTF

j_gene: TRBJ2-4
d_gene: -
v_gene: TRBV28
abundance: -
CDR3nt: TGTGCCAGCAGTTTGGACGGAGGGATTCAGTACTTC
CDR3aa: CASSLDGGIQYF

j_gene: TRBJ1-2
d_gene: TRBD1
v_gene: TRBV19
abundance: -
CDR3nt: TGTGCCAGTACCGGGACAGGGGTTAACTATGGCTACACCTTC
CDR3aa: CASTGTGVNYGYTF

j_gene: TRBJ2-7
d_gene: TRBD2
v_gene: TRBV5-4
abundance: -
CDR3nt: TGTGCCAGCAGCTTGGAGGCGGGGGTAACCTACGAGCAGTACTTC
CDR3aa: CASSLEAGVTYEQYF

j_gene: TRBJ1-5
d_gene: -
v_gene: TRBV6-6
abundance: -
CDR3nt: TGTGCCAGCAGTTACGGGGCCAATCAGCCCCAGCATTTT
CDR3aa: CASSYGANQPQHF

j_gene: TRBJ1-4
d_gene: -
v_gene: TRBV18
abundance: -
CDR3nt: TGTGCCAGCTCACCACAGGCTATGGGTGAAAAACTGTTTTTT
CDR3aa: CASSPQAMGEKLFF

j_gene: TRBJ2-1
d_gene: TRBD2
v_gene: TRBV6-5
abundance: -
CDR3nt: TGTGCCAGCTCCCTTCGGCGGGGGGGCGGTGATGAGCAGTTCTTC
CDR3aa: CASSLRRGGGDEQFF

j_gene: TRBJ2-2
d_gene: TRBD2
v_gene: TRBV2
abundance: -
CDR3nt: TGTGCCAGCGGAAAGACTAGCGGGGCCGTCACCGGGGAGCTGTTTTTT
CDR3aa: CASGKTSGAVTGELFF

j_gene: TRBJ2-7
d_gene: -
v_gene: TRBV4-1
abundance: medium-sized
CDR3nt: TGCGCCAGCAGCCTACAGACCTTAGCGTGGGAGCAGTACTTC
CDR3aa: CASSLQTLAWEQYF

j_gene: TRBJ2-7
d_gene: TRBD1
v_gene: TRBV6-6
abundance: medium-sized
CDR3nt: TGTGCCAGCAGTCATCAGGGGGCCGACCAGCAGTACTTC
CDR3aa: CASSHQGADQQYF

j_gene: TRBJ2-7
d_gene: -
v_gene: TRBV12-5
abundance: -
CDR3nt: TGTGCTAGTGGTCCGGGGTCGGTGGTCGAGCAGTACTTC
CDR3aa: CASGPGSVVEQYF

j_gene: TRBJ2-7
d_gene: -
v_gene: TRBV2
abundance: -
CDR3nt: TGTGCCAGCAGTGGGACAGTGATTGGGGTTGGGCAGTACTTC
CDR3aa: CASSGTVIGVGQYF

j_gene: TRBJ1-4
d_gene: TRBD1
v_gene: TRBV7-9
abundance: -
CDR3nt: TGTGCCAGCAGCAGTCGGGACAGGGGAGGAGAAAAACTGTTTTTT
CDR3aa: CASSSRDRGGEKLFF

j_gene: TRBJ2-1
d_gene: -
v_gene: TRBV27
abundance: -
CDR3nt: TGTGCCAGCAGGATCGGGACACCCCAAATCAATGAGCAGTTCTTC
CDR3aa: CASRIGTPQINEQFF

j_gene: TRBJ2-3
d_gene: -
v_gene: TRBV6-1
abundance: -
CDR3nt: TGTGCCAGCATCGGCAGCACAGATACGCAGTATTTT
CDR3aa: CASIGSTDTQYF

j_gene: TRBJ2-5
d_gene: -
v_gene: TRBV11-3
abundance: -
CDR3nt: TGTGCCAGCAGCTTCCGGGACACAGGGGAGACCCAGTACTTC
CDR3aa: CASSFRDTGETQYF

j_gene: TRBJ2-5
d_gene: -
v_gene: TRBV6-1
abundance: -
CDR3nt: TGTGCCAGCATGGCTAGCACACAAGAGACCCAGTACTTC
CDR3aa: CASMASTQETQYF

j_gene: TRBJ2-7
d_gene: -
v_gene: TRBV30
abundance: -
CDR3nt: TGTGCCTGGAACCATCAGGGTACCGAGCAGTACTTC
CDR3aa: CAWNHQGTEQYF

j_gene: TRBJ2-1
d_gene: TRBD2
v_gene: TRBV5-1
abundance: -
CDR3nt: TGCGCCAGCAGCGAGGGACTAGCGGAGAAGCAGTTCTTC
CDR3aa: CASSEGLAEKQFF

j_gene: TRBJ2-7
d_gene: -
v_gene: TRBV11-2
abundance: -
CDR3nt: TGTGCCAGCAGCTTACGGGACAACTACGAGCAGTACTTC
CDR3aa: CASSLRDNYEQYF

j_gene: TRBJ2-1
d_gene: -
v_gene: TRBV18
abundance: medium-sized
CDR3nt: TGTGCCAGCTCACTAAACGCCGACAATGAGCAGTTCTTC
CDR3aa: CASSLNADNEQFF

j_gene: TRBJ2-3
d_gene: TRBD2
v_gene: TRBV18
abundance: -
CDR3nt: TGTGCCAGCTCACCAACTCCTAGCGGGAGCACAGATACGCAGTATTTT
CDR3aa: CASSPTPSGSTDTQYF

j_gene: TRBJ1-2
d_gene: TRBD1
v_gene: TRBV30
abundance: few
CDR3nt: TGTGCCTGGAGAGCCGCCCCGGGACAGGGTGAACTTTACAATGGCTACACCTTC
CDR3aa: CAWRAAPGQGELYNGYTF

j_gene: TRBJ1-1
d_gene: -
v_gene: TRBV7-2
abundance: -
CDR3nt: TGTGCCAGCAGCTTCACGAGTGGGCGGACTGAAGCTTTCTTT
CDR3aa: CASSFTSGRTEAFF

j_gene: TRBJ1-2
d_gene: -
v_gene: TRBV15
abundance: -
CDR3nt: TGTGCCACCAGCCCGGGGGGCCTGCAAGCTAACTATGGCTACACCTTC
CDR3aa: CATSPGGLQANYGYTF

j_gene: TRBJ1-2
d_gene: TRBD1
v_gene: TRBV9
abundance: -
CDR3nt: TGTGCCAGCAGCCCGAGGGACAGGGTCGAGGGCTACACCTTC
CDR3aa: CASSPRDRVEGYTF

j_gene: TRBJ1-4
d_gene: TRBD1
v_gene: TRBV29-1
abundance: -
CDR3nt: TGCAGCGTTGACAGGGGGGCTAGTGAAAAACTGTTTTTT
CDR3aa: CSVDRGASEKLFF

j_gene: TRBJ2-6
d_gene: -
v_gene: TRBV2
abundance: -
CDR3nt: TGTGCGGGAAAGGGGCAGCCAGGGTCCGGGGCCAACGTCCTGACTTTC
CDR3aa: CAGKGQPGSGANVLTF

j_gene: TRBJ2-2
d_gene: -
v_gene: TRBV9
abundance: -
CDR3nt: TGTGCCAGCAGCTCCCGGGGACTGAACACCGGGGAGCTGTTTTTT
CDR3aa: CASSSRGLNTGELFF

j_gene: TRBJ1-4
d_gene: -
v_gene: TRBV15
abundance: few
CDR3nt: TGTGCCACCAGCAGAAACAGTAATGAAAAACTGTTTTTT
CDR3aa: CATSRNSNEKLFF

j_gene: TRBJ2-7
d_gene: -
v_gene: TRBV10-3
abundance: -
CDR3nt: TGTGCCATCAGTGAGGGGGGGTTGTTCGAGCAGTACTTC
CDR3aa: CAISEGGLFEQYF

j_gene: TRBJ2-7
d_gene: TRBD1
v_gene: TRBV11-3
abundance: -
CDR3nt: TGTGCCAGCAGCTCCGGGACAGGGGGCCTCTACGAGCAGTACTTC
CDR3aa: CASSSGTGGLYEQYF

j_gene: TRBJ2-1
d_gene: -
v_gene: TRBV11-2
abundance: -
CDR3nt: TGTGCCAGCAGCCCTATAGGGACTGTCTACAATGAGCAGTTCTTC
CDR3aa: CASSPIGTVYNEQFF

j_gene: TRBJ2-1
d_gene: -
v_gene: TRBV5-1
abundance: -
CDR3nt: TGCGCCAGCAGCAGGGCCTCGAGCGCCTACAATGAGCAGTTCTTC
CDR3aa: CASSRASSAYNEQFF

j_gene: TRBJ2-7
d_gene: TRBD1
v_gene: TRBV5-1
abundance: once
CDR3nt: TGCGCCAGCAGATATGGGACAGGGACTCCCGAGCAGTACTTC
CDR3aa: CASRYGTGTPEQYF

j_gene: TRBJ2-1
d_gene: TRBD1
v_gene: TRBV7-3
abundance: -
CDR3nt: TGTGCCAGCAGCTTGGACAGGGGCTCCTACAATGAGCAGTTCTTC
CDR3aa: CASSLDRGSYNEQFF

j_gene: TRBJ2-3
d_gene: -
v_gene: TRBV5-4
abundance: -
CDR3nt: TGTGCCAGCAGCTTGTTGTCATCCGATACGCAGTATTTT
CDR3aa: CASSLLSSDTQYF

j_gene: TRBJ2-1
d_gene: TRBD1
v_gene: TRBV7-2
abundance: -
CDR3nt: TGTGCCAGCAGCGCGCGACAGGGTTGGAATGAGCAGTTCTTC
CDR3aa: CASSARQGWNEQFF

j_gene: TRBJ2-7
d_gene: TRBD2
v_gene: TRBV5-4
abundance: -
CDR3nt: TGTGCCAGCACGTCGGGGGGCTCCTACGAGCAGTACTTC
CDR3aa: CASTSGGSYEQYF

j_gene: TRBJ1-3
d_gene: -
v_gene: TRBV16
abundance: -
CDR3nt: TGTGCCAGCAGCCGAAGCCTGGGGGACACCATATATTTT
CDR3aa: CASSRSLGDTIYF

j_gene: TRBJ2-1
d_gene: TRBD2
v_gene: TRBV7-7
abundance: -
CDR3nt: TGTGCTAGCAGCCGGACTAGCGGGGCAAATGAGCAGTTCTTC
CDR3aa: CASSRTSGANEQFF